A selection of T cell receptor beta chains follows, all from one sample in a study of T cell responses to AZD1222 COVID-19 vaccine. Clones were sequenced by immunoSEQ multiplex PCR, and TCRdb holds only the in-frame ones, with some missing. The data show 200,000 or so clones, about 94% seen once. Specimen: peripheral blood, collected 28 days after the second AZD1222 dose. The receptors originated from an adult who received the AZD1222 COVID-19 vaccine. Both conserved end residues are part of each CDR3. Each record gives: clone size, D gene, J gene, V gene, CDR3 length, CDR3 protein, CDR3 DNA. The D gene is left open where the match is weak. Rows may omit the clone size; those that give it use once, few, many or a size class.

abundance: NA
d_gene: NA
j_gene: TRBJ2-5
v_gene: TRBV4-1
len: 17
CDR3aa: CASSQVWTATNQETQYF
CDR3nt: TGCGCCAGCAGCCAAGTATGGACGGCGACCAACCAAGAGACCCAGTACTTC

abundance: once
d_gene: NA
j_gene: TRBJ2-6
v_gene: TRBV27
len: 15
CDR3aa: CASSFIVSGTNVLTF
CDR3nt: TGTGCCAGCAGTTTTATTGTCTCTGGGACCAACGTCCTGACTTTC

abundance: NA
d_gene: NA
j_gene: TRBJ1-3
v_gene: TRBV9
len: 15
CDR3aa: CASSPQGSSGNTIYF
CDR3nt: TGTGCCAGCAGCCCACAAGGGTCCTCTGGAAACACCATATATTTT

abundance: NA
d_gene: TRBD1
j_gene: TRBJ1-1
v_gene: TRBV5-6
len: 16
CDR3aa: CASSLRGTGNLAKAFF
CDR3nt: TGTGCCAGCAGCCTACGGGGGACAGGAAACCTTGCCAAAGCTTTCTTT

abundance: NA
d_gene: TRBD2
j_gene: TRBJ2-2
v_gene: TRBV28
len: 16
CDR3aa: CASSPPRGGGTGELFF
CDR3nt: TGTGCCAGCAGCCCGCCGCGGGGGGGAGGCACCGGGGAGCTGTTTTTT

abundance: NA
d_gene: TRBD2
j_gene: TRBJ2-1
v_gene: TRBV11-2
len: 15
CDR3aa: CASSSGGASYNEQFF
CDR3nt: TGTGCCAGCAGCTCCGGGGGGGCCTCCTACAATGAGCAGTTCTTC

abundance: NA
d_gene: NA
j_gene: TRBJ1-5
v_gene: TRBV6-5
len: 14
CDR3aa: CASSTRGSNQPQHF
CDR3nt: TGTGCCAGCAGCACAAGGGGTAGCAATCAGCCCCAGCATTTT

abundance: NA
d_gene: NA
j_gene: TRBJ1-2
v_gene: TRBV28
len: 13
CDR3aa: CASSPPEEAGYTF
CDR3nt: TGTGCCAGCAGTCCGCCGGAGGAGGCTGGCTACACCTTC

abundance: NA
d_gene: NA
j_gene: TRBJ2-5
v_gene: TRBV5-1
len: 14
CDR3aa: CASSFSAGQETQYF
CDR3nt: TGCGCCAGCAGCTTCTCGGCGGGCCAAGAGACCCAGTACTTC

abundance: few
d_gene: NA
j_gene: TRBJ2-7
v_gene: TRBV28
len: 12
CDR3aa: CASSLLRDEQYF
CDR3nt: TGTGCCAGCAGTCTACTCCGGGACGAGCAGTACTTC

abundance: few
d_gene: TRBD1
j_gene: TRBJ1-5
v_gene: TRBV10-3
len: 14
CDR3aa: CAISGDSSNQPQHF
CDR3nt: TGTGCCATCAGTGGGGACAGTAGCAATCAGCCCCAGCATTTT

abundance: NA
d_gene: NA
j_gene: TRBJ2-2
v_gene: TRBV4-2
len: 20
CDR3aa: CASSQEPGQWGTTNTGELFF
CDR3nt: TGTGCCAGCAGCCAGGAGCCGGGACAGTGGGGGACTACGAACACCGGGGAGCTGTTTTTT

abundance: once
d_gene: NA
j_gene: TRBJ2-4
v_gene: TRBV12-3/TRBV12-4
len: 13
CDR3aa: CASTLGDGGIQYF
CDR3nt: TGTGCCAGCACCTTAGGGGACGGGGGCATTCAGTACTTC